The 12 T cell receptor beta chains below all came from one sample that was sequenced in a study of T cells in tuberculosis. Sequenced by immunoSEQ multiplex PCR; TCRdb stores in-frame clones only, minus some. The repertoire holds more than 45,000 clones, with roughly 86% as singletons. Cells were sorted from thawed PBMC rested overnight and stained with GMM-loaded CD1B tetramer, viability dye and anti-CD3. The CD1B tetramers carried C32 glucose monomycolate purified from Rhodococcus equi. What was sequenced was CD1b-GMM tetramer-negative cells sorted from PBMCs. The receptors were sampled from an adult woman with latent tuberculosis.

The chain carries TRBV15 and TRBJ1-1, with TRBD1 matching over 7 bases. Germline loops: CDR1 LNHNV, CDR2 YYDKDF (reference sequence). This CDR3 contains 15 residues. Germline trimming cut 6 bases from V and 6 bases from J; bases unmatched to any gene: 13. The DNA for the CDR3 is TGTGCCACCAGGGATAGGGGGCACACGGGGGCTGAAGCTTTCTTT. Residues: CATRDRGHTGAEAFF. The full variable domain, in which reference TRBV15 and TRBJ1-1 provide the parts outside the CDR3, is DAMVIQNPRYQVTQFGKPVTLSCSQTLNHNVMYWYQQKSSQAPKLLFHYYDKDFNNEADTPDNFQSRRPNTSFCFLDIRSPGLGDTAMYLCATRDRGHTGAEAFFGQGTRLTVV.

This clone was observed a single time. At one end the junction does not follow the germline gene, possibly because of a read error. The chain has TRBV7-3 and TRBJ2-6; tentatively, D is TRBD1 (6 bases). CDR3 length equals 15 residues. Germline CDR1 SGHTA, CDR2 FQGTGA. In nucleotides, the CDR3 is TGTGCCAGCAGCCCCGACAGGTCTGGGGCCGACGTCCTGACTTTC. Its translation is CASSPDRSGADVLTF.

The chain is built from TRBV6-6 and TRBJ1-4; the match to TRBD1 covers 12 bases. The V and J ends lost 6 bases and 8 bases, in that order; junction bases with no gene match: 1. This CDR3 region has 13 residues. Germline V gives CDR1 MNHNY, CDR2 SVGAGI (reference sequence). The CDR3 coding sequence is TGTGCCAGCAGAGGGACAGGGGGCGAAAAACTGTTTTTT. Translating it yields CASRGTGGEKLFF.

This clone was detected once. This chain links TRBV29-1 with TRBJ1-5, with D unclear. Germline CDR1 is SQVTM and CDR2 is ANQGSEA. V was trimmed by 4 bases and J by 4 bases, leaving 8 bases between them. This CDR3 comprises 12 residues. The CDR3 DNA follows: TGCAGCGTTGGGGCAGATAATCAGCCCCAGCATTTT. Protein: CSVGADNQPQHF.

The chain has TRBV7-2 and TRBJ2-7; 11 nucleotides align to TRBD2. With V trimmed by 5 bases and J by 3 bases, 3 bases remained unmatched. This CDR3 has 14 amino acids. Looked up from germline, CDR1 is SGHTA and CDR2 is FQGNSA. In nucleotides, the CDR3 is TGTGCCAGCAGCACTGGGACTAGCGGCTACGAGCAGTACTTC. It yields the protein CASSTGTSGYEQYF.

There are a few counts of this clone. The chain has TRBV2 and TRBJ2-3; 12 positions match TRBD2. Per germline, CDR1 SNHLY and CDR2 FYNNEI. The V gene end was trimmed by 6 bases and the J gene end by 2 bases; junction bases not matched to a gene: 6. The CDR3 loop spans 16 amino acids. This CDR3 reads CASRERLAGDTDTQYF. CDR3 coding DNA: TGTGCCAGCAGGGAAAGACTAGCGGGGGACACAGATACGCAGTATTTT. Variable domain in full (rest from reference TRBV2 and TRBJ2-3): EPEVTQTPSHQVTQMGQEVILRCVPISNHLYFYWYRQILGQKVEFLVSFYNNEISEKSEIFDDQFSVERPDGSNFTLKIRSTKLEDSAMYFCASRERLAGDTDTQYFGPGTRLTVL.

The chain recombines TRBV5-4 with TRBJ2-7; 8 bases line up with TRBD2. The junction had 7 bases not matched to a gene; V was cut back by 5 bases and J by 0 bases. Looked up from germline, CDR1 is SGHNT and CDR2 is YYREEE (reference sequence). This CDR3 contains 15 residues. The DNA for the CDR3 is TGTGCCAGCAGTACCATTAGCGGGAACTCCTACGAGCAGTACTTC. This translates into CASSTISGNSYEQYF.

The CDR3 spells CASSLGSSYNEQFF. The CDR3 nucleotides are TGTGCCAGCAGCTTAGGCTCCTCCTACAATGAGCAGTTCTTC. The chain recombines TRBV13 with TRBJ2-1; D remains unclear. The CDR3 length is 14 residues. Trimming pared 0 bases from V and 0 bases from J, leaving 3 bases between. CDR1 is PRHDT, CDR2 FYEKMQ, per germline (reference sequence).

This clone came up once. CDR3 sequence reads: CASNPTGQETQYF. The DNA for the CDR3 is TGTGCCAGCAACCCGACGGGACAAGAGACCCAGTACTTC. V usage is TRBV9 and J usage is TRBJ2-5; perhaps TRBD2 as D (5 bases). Germline V gene data show CDR1 as SGDLS and CDR2 as YYNGEE. The CDR3 is 13 amino acids. Trimming cost V 6 bases and J 2 bases, with 11 bases left between them.

V is TRBV5-4 and J is TRBJ2-7; TRBD1 agrees at 10 bases. Germline V lookup: CDR1 SGHNT, CDR2 YYREEE (reference sequence). The trim removed 4 bases at V and 3 bases at J, leaving 10 bases unmatched. This CDR3 contains 16 residues. CDR3 nucleotides: TGTGCCAGCAGCCCTCAGGGTGGGACAGGGGTCTACGAGCAGTACTTC. Translation: CASSPQGGTGVYEQYF.

The chain has TRBV19 and TRBJ1-5, with 8 bases lining up with TRBD1. The CDR3 has 14 residues. V was pared by 9 bases and J by 7 bases, with 11 bases of the junction left unmatched. Germline lookup yields CDR1 LNHDA and CDR2 SQIVND (reference sequence). The DNA of the CDR3 is TGTGCCAGCGAACAGACAGGGGAAGGACAGCCCCAGCATTTT. Translated: CASEQTGEGQPQHF.

This chain links TRBV27 with TRBJ2-1; 13 nucleotides match TRBD2. V dropped 8 bases and J dropped 8; count of bases not matched to a gene: 3. This CDR3 has 13 residues. CDR1 is MNHEY, CDR2 SMNVEV, per germline (reference sequence). The CDR3 nucleotides read TGTGCCAGCGGACTAGCGGGAGCCGATGAGCAGTTCTTC. This codes for CASGLAGADEQFF.